The sequence of this T cell receptor beta chain was determined in a study of T cells in Graves' hyperthyroidism and ophthalmopathy. The overall study: Peripheral blood collection took place at initial diagnosis, before any treatment.

When hyperthyroidism was first diagnosed, the blood sample was taken, preceding any ophthalmopathy symptoms. Extraction of PBMCs used roughly 9.3 ml of fresh peripheral blood. Amplification targeted TCR beta CDR3 regions from RNA transcripts. During a first-round RT-PCR of the TCR CDR3, the HTBI primer set was used. TCRdb reprocessed the multiplex PCR reads via MiXCR and lists one record per CDR3 protein. The table includes about 360,000 distinct CDR3 sequences, approximately 13% detected once. The CDR3 spans 13 residues. V lost 6 bases, J lost 0 bases, and 6 bases lay in between. The germline V gene has CDR1 MDHEN and CDR2 SYDVKM. This clonotype was counted at least ten times.

The rearrangement links TRBV28 to TRBJ1-5; D is unresolved. The sample comprised blood. The receptor was derived from a young man with Graves' hyperthyroidism that later progressed to Graves' ophthalmopathy. CDR3 protein: CASRPISNQPQHF. In nucleotides, the CDR3 is TGTGCCAGCAGACCAATTAGCAATCAGCCCCAGCATTTT.